This TCR beta chain was sequenced in a study of cytomegalovirus exposure and HLA in healthy donors. The study, taken as a whole, reports: Several of the most significant clusters were apparently associated with common viral pathogens in a later analysis. There were around 160 TCR beta chains listed as cytomegalovirus-associated.

Deletions cut 4 bases from V and 9 bases from J, with 22 bases between. The CDR3 covers 16 residues. Germline assignment: CDR1 KGHSH and CDR2 LQKENI. This PCR relied on a set of 60 Vbeta primers and 13 Jbeta primers. The method was immunoSEQ multiplex PCR; TCRdb's version includes in-frame clones alone and lacks a portion of them. Seen here are around 150,000 clones, 84% observed once, and the top ten hold approximately 1.9%. In the case of this clone: Its specificity is unknown.

Material for sequencing was PBMCs. The chain links TRBV18 to TRBJ2-1, with a tentative D call TRBD2 (6 bases). This receptor was taken from a man aged 18-30 years in good health and CMV-seronegative. Written as DNA, the CDR3 is TGTGCCAGCTCACTCACTATCGCTAGCGTTAGCATTGAGCAGTTCTTC. Translating gives CASSLTIASVSIEQFF.